This T cell receptor beta chain was found in a study of control samples from healthy donors and cancer patients. Produced via immunoSEQ multiplex PCR; TCRdb's table is partial and in-frame only. The sample lists 75,000 to 100,000 clones, 85% to 90% occurring once. This clone came up once. The receptor was isolated from a man aged 45-60 years in good health. Input material: blood.

The CDR3 coding sequence is TGTGCCAGCAGCCCGATGGGGCTAGCGCGTTACAATGAGCAGTTCTTC. Encoded protein: CASSPMGLARYNEQFF. The chain uses TRBV7-2 and TRBJ2-1, with D perhaps matching TRBD2 (6 bases). This CDR3 is 16 amino acids long. The V gene lost 5 bases and the J gene lost 4 bases, with 18 bases spanning the gap. In germline, CDR1 is SGHTA, CDR2 FQGNSA. Together with reference TRBV7-2 and TRBJ2-1, the CDR3 gives the full variable domain: GAGVSQSPSNKVTEKGKDVELRCDPISGHTALYWYRQSLGQGLEFLIYFQGNSAPDKSGLPSDRFSAERTGGSVSTLTIQRTQQEDSAVYLCASSPMGLARYNEQFFGPGTRLTVL.